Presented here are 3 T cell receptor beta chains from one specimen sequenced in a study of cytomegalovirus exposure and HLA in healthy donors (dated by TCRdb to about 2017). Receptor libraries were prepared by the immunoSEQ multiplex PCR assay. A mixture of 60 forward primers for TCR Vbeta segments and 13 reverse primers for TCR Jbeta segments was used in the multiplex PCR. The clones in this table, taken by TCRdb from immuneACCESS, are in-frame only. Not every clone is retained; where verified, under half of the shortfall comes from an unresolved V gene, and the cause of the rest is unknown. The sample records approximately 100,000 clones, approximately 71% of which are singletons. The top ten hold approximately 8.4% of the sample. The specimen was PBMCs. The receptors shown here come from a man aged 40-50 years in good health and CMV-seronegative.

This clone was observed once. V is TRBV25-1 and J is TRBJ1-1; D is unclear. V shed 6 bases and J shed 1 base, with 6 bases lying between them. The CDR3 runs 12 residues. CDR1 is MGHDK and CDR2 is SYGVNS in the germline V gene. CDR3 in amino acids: CASRPGNTEAFF. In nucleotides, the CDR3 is TGTGCCAGCAGGCCAGGGAACACTGAAGCTTTCTTT. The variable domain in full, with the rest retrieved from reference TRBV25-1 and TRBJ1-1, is EADIYQTPRYLVIGTGKKITLECSQTMGHDKMYWYQQDPGMELHLIHYSYGVNSTEKGDLSSESTVSRIRTEHFPLTLESARPSHTSQYLCASRPGNTEAFFGQGTRLTVV.

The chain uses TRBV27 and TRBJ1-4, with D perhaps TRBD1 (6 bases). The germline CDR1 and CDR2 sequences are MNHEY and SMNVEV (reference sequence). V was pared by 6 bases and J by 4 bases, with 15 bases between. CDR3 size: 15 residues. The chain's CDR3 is CASRPHQGHNEKLFF. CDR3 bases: TGTGCCAGCAGGCCTCATCAGGGACATAATGAAAAACTGTTTTTT.

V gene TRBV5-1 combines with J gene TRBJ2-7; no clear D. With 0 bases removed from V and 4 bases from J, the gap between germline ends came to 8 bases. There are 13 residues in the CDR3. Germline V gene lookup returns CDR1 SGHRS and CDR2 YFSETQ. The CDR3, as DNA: TGCGCCAGCAGCTTGGCTATCGGGTACGAGCAGTACTTC. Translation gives CASSLAIGYEQYF.